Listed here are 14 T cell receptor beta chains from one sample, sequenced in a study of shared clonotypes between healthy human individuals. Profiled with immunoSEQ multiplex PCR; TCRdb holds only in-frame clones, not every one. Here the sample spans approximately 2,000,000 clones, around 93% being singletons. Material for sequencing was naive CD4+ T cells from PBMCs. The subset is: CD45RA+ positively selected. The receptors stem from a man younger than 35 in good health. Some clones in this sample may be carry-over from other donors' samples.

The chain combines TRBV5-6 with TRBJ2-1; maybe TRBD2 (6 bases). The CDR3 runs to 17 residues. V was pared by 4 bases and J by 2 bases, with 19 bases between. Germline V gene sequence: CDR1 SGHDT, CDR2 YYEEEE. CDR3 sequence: CASSPPDGRTTYNEQFF. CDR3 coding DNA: TGTGCCAGCAGCCCCCCTGACGGGAGAACTACCTACAATGAGCAGTTCTTC.

This CDR3 reads CASSQDLAGSNEQFF. CDR3 coding DNA: TGTGCCAGCAGCCAAGACCTAGCGGGGTCCAATGAGCAGTTCTTC. The chain has TRBV14 and TRBJ2-1, with 9 bases aligning to TRBD2. CDR1 is SGHDN, CDR2 FVKESK, per germline. The V segment lost 0 bases and the J segment 6 bases; nucleotides outside the gene matches: 3. The CDR3 has 15 residues.

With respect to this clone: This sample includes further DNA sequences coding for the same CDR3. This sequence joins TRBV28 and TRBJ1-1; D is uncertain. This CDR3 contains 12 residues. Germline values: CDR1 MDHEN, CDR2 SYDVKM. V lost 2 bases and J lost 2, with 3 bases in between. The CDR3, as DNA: TGTGCCAGCAGTTTACCAAACACTGAAGCTTTCTTT. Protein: CASSLPNTEAFF.

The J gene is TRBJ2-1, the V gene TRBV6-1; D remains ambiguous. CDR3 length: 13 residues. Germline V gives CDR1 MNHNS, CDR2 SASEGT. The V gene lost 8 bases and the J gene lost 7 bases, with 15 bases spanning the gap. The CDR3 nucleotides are TGTGCCAGCCGTGGACGACCGCTGAATGAGCAGTTCTTC. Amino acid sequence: CASRGRPLNEQFF.

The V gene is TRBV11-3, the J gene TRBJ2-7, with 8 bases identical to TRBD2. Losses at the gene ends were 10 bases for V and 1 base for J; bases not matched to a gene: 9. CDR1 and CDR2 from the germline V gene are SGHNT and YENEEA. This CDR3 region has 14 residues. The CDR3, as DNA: TGTGCCACTACGTTTAGCGGGACATCCTACGAGCAGTACTTC. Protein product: CATTFSGTSYEQYF. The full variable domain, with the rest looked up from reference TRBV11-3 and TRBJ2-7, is EAGVVQSPRYKIIEKKQPVAFWCNPISGHNTLYWYLQNLGQGPELLIRYENEEAVDDSQLPKDRFSAERLKGVDSTLKIQPAELGDSAVYLCATTFSGTSYEQYFGPGTRLTVT.

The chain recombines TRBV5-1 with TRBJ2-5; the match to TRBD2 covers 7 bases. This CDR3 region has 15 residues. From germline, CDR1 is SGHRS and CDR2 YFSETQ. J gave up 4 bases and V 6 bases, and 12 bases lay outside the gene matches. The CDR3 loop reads CASTLTGLGRETQYF. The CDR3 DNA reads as TGCGCCAGCACCCTTACCGGACTAGGCCGAGAGACCCAGTACTTC. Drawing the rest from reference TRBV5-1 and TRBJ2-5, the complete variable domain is KAGVTQTPRYLIKTRGQQVTLSCSPISGHRSVSWYQQTPGQGLQFLFEYFSETQRNKGNFPGRFSGRQFSNSRSEMNVSTLELGDSALYLCASTLTGLGRETQYFGPGTRLLVL.

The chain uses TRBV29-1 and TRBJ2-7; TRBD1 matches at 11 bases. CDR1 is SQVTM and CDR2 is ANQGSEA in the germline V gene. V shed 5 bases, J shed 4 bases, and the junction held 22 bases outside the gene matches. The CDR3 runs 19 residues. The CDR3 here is CSVRGLVDRGLRFGYEQYF. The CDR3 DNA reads TGCAGCGTTCGAGGGTTAGTGGACAGGGGGCTTCGGTTTGGATACGAGCAGTACTTC.

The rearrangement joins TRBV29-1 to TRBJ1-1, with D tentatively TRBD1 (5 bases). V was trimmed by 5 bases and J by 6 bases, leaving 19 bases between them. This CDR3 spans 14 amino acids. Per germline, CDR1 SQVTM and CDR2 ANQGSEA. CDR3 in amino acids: CSVLGGTSASEAFF. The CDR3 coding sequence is TGCAGCGTTTTGGGGGGGACGAGTGCCTCTGAAGCTTTCTTT.

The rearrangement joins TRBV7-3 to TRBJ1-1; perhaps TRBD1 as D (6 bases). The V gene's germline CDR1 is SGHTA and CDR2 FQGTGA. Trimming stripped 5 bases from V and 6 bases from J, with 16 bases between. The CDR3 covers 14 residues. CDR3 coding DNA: TGTGCCAGCAGCCCGCTTGGTAAGGGGGCTGAAGCTTTCTTT. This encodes CASSPLGKGAEAFF.

The CDR3 DNA follows: TGTGCCAGCAGTTTAGTCCGACTCAAGAGGTCGGATACGCAGTATTTT. It translates to CASSLVRLKRSDTQYF. V gene TRBV27 combines with J gene TRBJ2-3, with unresolved D. The CDR3 spans 16 residues. Germline V gives CDR1 MNHEY, CDR2 SMNVEV (reference sequence). V was clipped by 2 bases and J by 6 bases, with 18 bases between them.

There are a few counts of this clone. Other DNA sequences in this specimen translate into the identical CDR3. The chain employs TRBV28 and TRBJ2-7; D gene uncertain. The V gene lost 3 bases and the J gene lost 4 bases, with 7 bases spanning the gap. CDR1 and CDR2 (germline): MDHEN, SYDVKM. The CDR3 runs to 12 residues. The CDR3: CASSFRPYEQYF. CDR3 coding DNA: TGTGCCAGCAGTTTTCGCCCTTACGAGCAGTACTTC.

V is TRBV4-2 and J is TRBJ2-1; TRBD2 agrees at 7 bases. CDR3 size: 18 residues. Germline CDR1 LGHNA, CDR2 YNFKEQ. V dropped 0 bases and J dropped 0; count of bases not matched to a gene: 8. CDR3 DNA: TGTGCCAGCAGCCAAGATGGGCTAGCGGATAGCTCCTACAATGAGCAGTTCTTC. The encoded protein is CASSQDGLADSSYNEQFF.

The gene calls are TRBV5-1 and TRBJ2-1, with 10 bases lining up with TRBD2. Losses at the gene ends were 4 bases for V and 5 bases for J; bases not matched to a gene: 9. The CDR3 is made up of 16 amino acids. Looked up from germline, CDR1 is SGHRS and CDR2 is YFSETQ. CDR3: CASSPPLAGAHNEQFF. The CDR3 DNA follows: TGCGCCAGCAGCCCCCCGCTAGCGGGAGCCCACAATGAGCAGTTCTTC.

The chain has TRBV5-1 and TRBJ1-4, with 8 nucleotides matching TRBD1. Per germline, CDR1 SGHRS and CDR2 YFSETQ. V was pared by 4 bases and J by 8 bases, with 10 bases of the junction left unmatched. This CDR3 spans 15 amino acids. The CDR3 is CASSLLGQGEEKLFF. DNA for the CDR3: TGCGCCAGCAGCCTGTTAGGACAGGGTGAGGAAAAACTGTTTTTT.